A selection of T cell receptor beta chains follows, all from one sample in a study of shared clonotypes between healthy human individuals. Sequencing was performed with immunoSEQ multiplex PCR; in TCRdb, only in-frame clones are kept and a portion is missing. Found here are around 600,000 clones, approximately 97% of them singletons; the top ten hold approximately 0.057%. The sample consisted of naive CD4+ T cells sorted from blood. All receptors come from a woman under 40 in good health. Each CDR3 is given with its conserved first and last residue. D genes are given only for firm matches. Clone size, where shown, is once, few, many, or a class for clones that have expanded.

D: -; size: -; V: TRBV29-1; J: TRBJ2-2; DNA: TGCAGCGTTGGATCTCGTTCCGGGGAGCTGTTTTTT; CDR3: CSVGSRSGELFF
D: TRBD2; size: -; V: TRBV4-2; J: TRBJ2-3; DNA: TGTGCCAGCAGCCAGGGACGGGGGGGCCGGGCAGATACGCAGTATTTT; CDR3: CASSQGRGGRADTQYF
D: -; size: -; V: TRBV2; J: TRBJ1-1; DNA: TGTGCCAGCAGTCGACAGGCTAGTGAAGCTTTCTTT; CDR3: CASSRQASEAFF
D: -; size: -; V: TRBV6-1; J: TRBJ2-7; DNA: TGTGCCAGCAGTGATCAATGGACAGATAACTACGAGCAGTACTTC; CDR3: CASSDQWTDNYEQYF
D: -; size: once; V: TRBV5-6; J: TRBJ2-7; DNA: TGTGCCAGCAGCTTCCGGACTACCATCTACGAGCAGTACTTC; CDR3: CASSFRTTIYEQYF
D: TRBD1; size: -; V: TRBV19; J: TRBJ1-2; DNA: TGTGCCAGTAGTTACCAGGGACAGATGAACTATGGCTACACCTTC; CDR3: CASSYQGQMNYGYTF
D: -; size: -; V: TRBV6-1; J: TRBJ2-2; DNA: TGTGCCAGCAGTTGGGACTTAACAGCCACCGGGGAGCTGTTTTTT; CDR3: CASSWDLTATGELFF
D: TRBD1; size: -; V: TRBV25-1; J: TRBJ1-1; DNA: TGTGCCAGCAGTGAAACAGGGGGAAACACTGAAGCTTTCTTT; CDR3: CASSETGGNTEAFF
D: -; size: -; V: TRBV7-6; J: TRBJ1-4; DNA: TGTGCCAGCAGCTTATGGGGGGGCTTAGGAGAAAAACTGTTTTTT; CDR3: CASSLWGGLGEKLFF
D: -; size: -; V: TRBV4-2; J: TRBJ2-2; DNA: TGTGCCAGCAGCTTGGGTTCGCGGGGAAGTAACACCGGGGAGCTGTTTTTT; CDR3: CASSLGSRGSNTGELFF
D: -; size: -; V: TRBV11-3; J: TRBJ1-2; DNA: TGTGCCAGCAGCTTAATAGTTCTTCGCGGCTACACCTTC; CDR3: CASSLIVLRGYTF
D: -; size: once; V: TRBV6-1; J: TRBJ1-2; DNA: TGTGCCAGCAGTGAAGGTTTTGGGGGTGATTATGGCTACACCTTC; CDR3: CASSEGFGGDYGYTF
D: -; size: -; V: TRBV29-1; J: TRBJ2-3; DNA: TGCAGCGTTGTGCAGAGTAACACAGATACGCAGTATTTT; CDR3: CSVVQSNTDTQYF
D: -; size: -; V: TRBV5-6; J: TRBJ2-5; DNA: TGTGCCAGCAGCCCGGACCCCACGGGCCAAGAGACCCAGTACTTC; CDR3: CASSPDPTGQETQYF
D: TRBD1; size: -; V: TRBV7-9; J: TRBJ1-2; DNA: TGTGCCAGCAGCTCCGGGACAGGGGGCTTAGGCTACACCTTC; CDR3: CASSSGTGGLGYTF
D: TRBD1; size: -; V: TRBV28; J: TRBJ2-1; DNA: TGTGCCAGCGTTACAGGGGGCGTGGGCTCCTACAATGAGCAGTTCTTC; CDR3: CASVTGGVGSYNEQFF
D: -; size: -; V: TRBV5-4; J: TRBJ2-3; DNA: TGTGCCAGCAGCCCCGGACCGGCGGGCCCGTCTAGCACAGATACGCAGTATTTT; CDR3: CASSPGPAGPSSTDTQYF
D: TRBD2; size: -; V: TRBV6-1; J: TRBJ2-5; DNA: TGTGCCAGCAGTGAAGGACTAGCGGGAGGGCCCTTGGAGACCCAGTACTTC; CDR3: CASSEGLAGGPLETQYF
D: TRBD2; size: -; V: TRBV2; J: TRBJ2-1; DNA: TGTGCCAGCAGTGAAGTCGAGCGGGAGTCAGTTGAGCAGTTCTTC; CDR3: CASSEVERESVEQFF
D: -; size: once; V: TRBV11-2; J: TRBJ1-4; DNA: TGTGCCAGCACCTTTCAGGACGAAAAACTGTTTTTT; CDR3: CASTFQDEKLFF
D: TRBD1; size: once; V: TRBV6-5; J: TRBJ2-1; DNA: TGTGCCAGCAGTTACGGACAGGGGGTTCACAATGAGCAGTTCTTC; CDR3: CASSYGQGVHNEQFF
D: TRBD1; size: -; V: TRBV7-8; J: TRBJ2-5; DNA: TGTGCCAGCAGCCCGGGACAGCAAGAGACCCAGTACTTC; CDR3: CASSPGQQETQYF
D: -; size: once; V: TRBV18; J: TRBJ1-5; DNA: TGTGCCAGCTCAGTTCCGGGGGGGCCCCAGCATTTT; CDR3: CASSVPGGPQHF
D: -; size: -; V: TRBV10-3; J: TRBJ2-6; DNA: TGTGCCACCTGGGGGCGGTCTGGGGCCAACGTCCTGACTTTC; CDR3: CATWGRSGANVLTF
D: -; size: -; V: TRBV28; J: TRBJ2-7; DNA: TGTGCCAGCAGCGGACTGGGCCCCTACGAGCAGTACTTC; CDR3: CASSGLGPYEQYF
D: TRBD1; size: -; V: TRBV10-3; J: TRBJ2-4; DNA: TGTGCCATCAGGTCGGACAGGGAAAACATTCAGTACTTC; CDR3: CAIRSDRENIQYF
D: -; size: -; V: TRBV28; J: TRBJ1-6; DNA: TGTGCCAGCAGCCTCGACCGAGGACCCAATTCACCCCTCCACTTT; CDR3: CASSLDRGPNSPLHF
D: -; size: -; V: TRBV28; J: TRBJ1-1; DNA: TGTGCCATCCTCGGGCCCAGCCCAGGGGCTTTCTTT; CDR3: CAILGPSPGAFF
D: -; size: -; V: TRBV28; J: TRBJ1-2; DNA: TGTGCCAGCATTCAGGGGCGAGGGAGCTATGGCTACACCTTC; CDR3: CASIQGRGSYGYTF
D: -; size: -; V: TRBV6-1; J: TRBJ2-7; DNA: TGTGCCGCCCGACGGGACTACGAGCAGTACTTC; CDR3: CAARRDYEQYF
D: -; size: -; V: TRBV6-6; J: TRBJ2-3; DNA: TGTGCCAGCAGACCTCCGACGAGAGCCCCCACAGATACGCAGTATTTT; CDR3: CASRPPTRAPTDTQYF
D: -; size: -; V: TRBV11-2; J: TRBJ1-6; DNA: TGTGCCAGCAGCCAAACCGGACGGATCTATAATTCACCCCTCCACTTT; CDR3: CASSQTGRIYNSPLHF
D: -; size: -; V: TRBV28; J: TRBJ1-6; DNA: TGTGCCAGCAGTTTTGAGGGGGGGCGCGATTCACCCCTCCACTTT; CDR3: CASSFEGGRDSPLHF
D: -; size: -; V: TRBV6-5; J: TRBJ2-3; DNA: TGTGCCAGCAGCTTACAAGCGGGCCGCACAGATACGCAGTATTTT; CDR3: CASSLQAGRTDTQYF
D: TRBD1; size: -; V: TRBV9; J: TRBJ2-7; DNA: TGTGCCAGCAGCGTTTCCGGGACAGGGACCTACGAGCAGTACTTC; CDR3: CASSVSGTGTYEQYF
D: -; size: -; V: TRBV6-4; J: TRBJ1-2; DNA: TGTGCCAGCAGTGAAAGACAGTATGGCTACACCTTC; CDR3: CASSERQYGYTF
D: -; size: -; V: TRBV15; J: TRBJ1-2; DNA: TGTGCCACCAGCGCCTCACAGGTGCCCGATGGTGGCTACACCTTC; CDR3: CATSASQVPDGGYTF
D: -; size: -; V: TRBV11-2; J: TRBJ1-1; DNA: TGTGCCAGCACCGGACAGCGGTGGACCGAAGCTTTCTTT; CDR3: CASTGQRWTEAFF
D: -; size: -; V: TRBV5-1; J: TRBJ2-3; DNA: TGCGCCAGCAGCCAGACCCCCCCACACAGGGAATGGGCAGATACGCAGTATTTT; CDR3: CASSQTPPHREWADTQYF
D: -; size: -; V: TRBV18; J: TRBJ2-3; DNA: TGTGCCAGCTCACCACGCGTCGGCGCGGGAATCTCAGATACGCAGTATTTT; CDR3: CASSPRVGAGISDTQYF
D: -; size: -; V: TRBV19; J: TRBJ1-5; DNA: TGTGCCAGTAGTAGCTTTCACTGGGGCAATCAGCCCCAGCATTTT; CDR3: CASSSFHWGNQPQHF
D: -; size: -; V: TRBV27; J: TRBJ1-1; DNA: TGTGCCAGCGCCTGGGGCGGGAACACTGAAGCTTTCTTT; CDR3: CASAWGGNTEAFF
D: TRBD1; size: -; V: TRBV7-9; J: TRBJ1-4; DNA: TGTGCCAGCGGGGACAGGGACGCGGGTAATGAAAAACTGTTTTTT; CDR3: CASGDRDAGNEKLFF
D: TRBD1; size: -; V: TRBV6-5; J: TRBJ1-6; DNA: TGTGCCAGCAGAACGACAGGGGGCGACTCACCCCTCCACTTT; CDR3: CASRTTGGDSPLHF
D: TRBD1; size: -; V: TRBV5-1; J: TRBJ1-1; DNA: TGCGCCAGCAGCACGGACAGGGCGACCACTGAAGCTTTCTTT; CDR3: CASSTDRATTEAFF
D: -; size: -; V: TRBV5-4; J: TRBJ2-3; DNA: TGTGCCAGCAGCTTGGGGGTAGGGAGCACAGATACGCAGTATTTT; CDR3: CASSLGVGSTDTQYF
D: -; size: -; V: TRBV7-2; J: TRBJ1-3; DNA: TGTGCCAGCAGCCCCGGTCCCTCTGGAAACACCATATATTTT; CDR3: CASSPGPSGNTIYF
D: TRBD1; size: -; V: TRBV28; J: TRBJ1-3; DNA: TGTGCCAGCACCGGACAGGGTTGGGGGGCTGGAAACACCATATATTTT; CDR3: CASTGQGWGAGNTIYF
D: -; size: -; V: TRBV7-2; J: TRBJ2-7; DNA: TGTGCCAGCAGCTTAGTTCGACAGAGTTACGAGCAGTACTTC; CDR3: CASSLVRQSYEQYF
D: -; size: -; V: TRBV7-9; J: TRBJ2-7; DNA: TGTGCCAGCAGCTCAAGGGGTGACCGCCCCTACGAGCAGTACTTC; CDR3: CASSSRGDRPYEQYF
D: -; size: -; V: TRBV28; J: TRBJ1-5; DNA: TGTGCCAGCAGTTGGCCAGAGTGGGGCAATCAGCCCCAGCATTTT; CDR3: CASSWPEWGNQPQHF
D: -; size: -; V: TRBV6-6; J: TRBJ1-1; DNA: TGTGCCAGCAGACCTCAGGAAGGCCCCACTGAAGCTTTCTTT; CDR3: CASRPQEGPTEAFF